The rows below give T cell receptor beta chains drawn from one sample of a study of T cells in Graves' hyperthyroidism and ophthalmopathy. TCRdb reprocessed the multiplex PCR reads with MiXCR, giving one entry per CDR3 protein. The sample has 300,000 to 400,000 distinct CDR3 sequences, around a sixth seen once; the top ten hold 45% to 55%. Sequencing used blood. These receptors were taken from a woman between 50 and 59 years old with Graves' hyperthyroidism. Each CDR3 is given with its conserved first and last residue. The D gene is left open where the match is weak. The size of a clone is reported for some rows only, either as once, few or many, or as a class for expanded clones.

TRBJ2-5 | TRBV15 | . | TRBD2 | CATSRDLSGSTPQETQYF | TGTGCCACCAGCAGAGATCTGAGCGGGAGTACCCCCCAAGAGACCCAGTACTTC
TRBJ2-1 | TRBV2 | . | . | CASSDSGLYNEQLF | TGTGCCAGCAGTGACTCTGGGCTCTACAATGAGCAGCTCTTC
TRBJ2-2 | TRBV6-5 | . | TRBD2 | CASSYSTSGGSGELFF | TGTGCCAGCAGTTACTCGACTAGCGGGGGGTCCGGGGAGCTGTTTTTT
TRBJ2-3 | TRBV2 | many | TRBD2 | CASSLRQLAGSQYF | TGTGCCAGCAGTCTACGTCAACTAGCGGGATCGCAGTATTTT
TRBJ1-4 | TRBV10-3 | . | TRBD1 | CAISSPGTGDEKLFF | TGTGCCATCAGTTCTCCCGGGACAGGGGATGAAAAACTGTTTTTT
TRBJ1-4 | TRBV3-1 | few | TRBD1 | CASSLTTGGNEKLFF | TGTGCCAGCAGCCTAACGACAGGGGGAAATGAAAAACTGTTTTTT
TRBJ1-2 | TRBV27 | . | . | CASSRFGAYGYTF | TGTGCCAGCAGTCGGTTTGGAGCCTATGGCTACACCTTC
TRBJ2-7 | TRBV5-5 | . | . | CASSLDFWDSRSYEQYF | TGTGCCAGCAGCTTGGATTTTTGGGATAGCCGCTCCTACGAGCAGTACTTC
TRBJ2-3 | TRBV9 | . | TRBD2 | CASSALSGGGTDTQYF | TGTGCCAGCAGCGCTCTTAGCGGGGGGGGCACAGATACGCAGTATTTT
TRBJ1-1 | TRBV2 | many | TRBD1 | CASSVTGTGVTEAFF | TGTGCCAGCAGTGTTACCGGGACAGGGGTTACTGAAGCTTTCTTT
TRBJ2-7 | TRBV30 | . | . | CAWSATGNEQYF | TGTGCCTGGAGTGCAACAGGGAACGAGCAGTACTTC
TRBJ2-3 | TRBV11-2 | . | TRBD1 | CASSPGTVSGSDTQYF | TGTGCCAGCAGCCCGGGGACAGTCTCGGGATCAGATACGCAGTATTTT
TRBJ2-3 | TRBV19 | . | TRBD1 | CASTPVKDRGQDTQYF | TGTGCCAGTACCCCGGTCAAGGACAGGGGGCAAGATACGCAGTATTTT
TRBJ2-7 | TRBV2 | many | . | CASTVAASYEQYF | TGTGCCAGCACGGTAGCGGCTTCCTACGAGCAGTACTTC
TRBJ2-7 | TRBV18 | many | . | CASSPAAETYEQYF | TGTGCCAGCTCACCAGCAGCAGAGACCTACGAGCAGTACTTC
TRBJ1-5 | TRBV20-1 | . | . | CSARDTTGGDQPQHF | TGCAGTGCTAGAGATACCACCGGGGGCGATCAGCCCCAGCATTTT
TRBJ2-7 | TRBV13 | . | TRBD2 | CASSLVLSGTMPYEQYF | TGTGCCAGCAGCTTAGTTTTGTCTGGGACTATGCCCTACGAGCAGTACTTC
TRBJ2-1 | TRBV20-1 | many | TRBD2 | CSASAGTSGLSSYNEQFF | TGCAGTGCTAGTGCCGGGACTAGCGGTTTGAGCTCCTACAATGAGCAGTTCTTC
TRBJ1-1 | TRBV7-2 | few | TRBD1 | CASSLAGTGGTEAFF | TGTGCCAGCAGCTTAGCCGGGACAGGGGGGACTGAAGCTTTCTTT
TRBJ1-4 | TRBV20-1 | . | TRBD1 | CSASATGGLNEKLFF | TGCAGTGCTAGTGCCACAGGGGGCCTTAATGAAAAACTGTTTTTT
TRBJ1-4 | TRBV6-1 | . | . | CASSEASGAPNEKLFF | TGTGCCAGCAGTGAAGCAAGCGGGGCCCCTAATGAAAAACTGTTTTTT
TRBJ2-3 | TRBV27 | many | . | CASSPGIRYTDTQYF | TGTGCCAGCAGTCCCGGGATCCGGTACACAGATACGCAGTATTTT
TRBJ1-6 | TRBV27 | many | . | CASSNREYSPLHF | TGTGCCAGCAGTAACAGGGAGTATTCACCCCTCCACTTT
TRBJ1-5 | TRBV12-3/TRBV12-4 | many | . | CASSTRPLGWGNQPQHF | TGTGCCAGCAGTACCAGACCACTAGGCTGGGGCAATCAGCCCCAGCATTTT
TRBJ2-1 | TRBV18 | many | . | CASSRDEDAYNEQFF | TGTGCCAGCTCACGGGACGAGGACGCCTACAATGAGCAGTTCTTC
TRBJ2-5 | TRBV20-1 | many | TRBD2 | CSARRAGGLETQYF | TGCAGTGCGAGGAGGGCGGGAGGTCTGGAGACCCAGTACTTC
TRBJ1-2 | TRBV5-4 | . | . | CASSLSGMEGYTF | TGTGCCAGCAGCTTGTCAGGAATGGAGGGCTACACCTTC
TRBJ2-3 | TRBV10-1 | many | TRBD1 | CASSGGQGADTQYF | TGCGCCAGCAGTGGGGGACAGGGGGCAGATACGCAGTATTTT
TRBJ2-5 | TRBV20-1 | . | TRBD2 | CSARDSSGGDETQYF | TGCAGTGCTAGAGACTCTAGCGGGGGGGACGAGACCCAGTACTTC
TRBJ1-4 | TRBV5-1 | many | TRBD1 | CASSLTGTGQEKLFF | TGCGCCAGCAGCTTGACCGGGACAGGGCAAGAAAAACTGTTTTTT
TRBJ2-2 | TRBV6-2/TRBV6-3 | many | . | CASSPGLYSGELFF | TGTGCCAGCAGCCCCGGACTATATAGCGGGGAGCTGTTTTTT
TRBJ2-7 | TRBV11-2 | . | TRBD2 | CASSLELAGGYEQYF | TGTGCCAGCAGCTTAGAGCTAGCGGGGGGGTACGAGCAGTACTTC
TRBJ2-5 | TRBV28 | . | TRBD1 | CASSLFWDRGPRETQYF | TGTGCCAGCAGTTTATTTTGGGACAGGGGACCCAGAGAGACCCAGTACTTC
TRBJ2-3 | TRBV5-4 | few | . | CASSLTGSRDTQYF | TGTGCCAGCAGCTTGACAGGGAGTCGGGATACGCAGTATTTT
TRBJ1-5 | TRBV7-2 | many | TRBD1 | CASSLGQGVQPQHF | TGTGCCAGCAGCTTAGGACAGGGAGTTCAGCCCCAGCATTTT
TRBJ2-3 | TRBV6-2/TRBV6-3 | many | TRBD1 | CASSSRGGLTDTQYF | TGTGCCAGCAGTTCCAGAGGGGGCCTCACAGATACGCAGTATTTT
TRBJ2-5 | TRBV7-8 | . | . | CASSRTTMGETQYF | TGTGCCAGCAGTCGGACCACTATGGGGGAGACCCAGTACTTC
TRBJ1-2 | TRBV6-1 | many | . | CASSEARVGGYTF | TGTGCCAGCAGTGAAGCCAGGGTGGGAGGCTACACCTTC
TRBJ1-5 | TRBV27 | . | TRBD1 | CASGQGVRPQHF | TGTGCCAGCGGACAGGGGGTCAGGCCCCAGCATTTT
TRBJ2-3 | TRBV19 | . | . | CASSIMAGLTLGTDTQYF | TGTGCCAGTAGTATTATGGCGGGATTGACACTTGGGACAGATACGCAGTATTTT
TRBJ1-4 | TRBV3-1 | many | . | CASSQVQGDLGKLFF | TGTGCCAGCAGCCAAGTACAGGGCGATCTCGGAAAACTGTTTTTT
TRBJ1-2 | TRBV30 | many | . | CAWARGGLGYGYTF | TGTGCCTGGGCACGCGGGGGGCTTGGCTATGGCTACACCTTC
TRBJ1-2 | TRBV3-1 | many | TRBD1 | CASSQERTGGKITF | TGTGCCAGCAGCCAAGAGAGGACAGGGGGTAAAATCACCTTC
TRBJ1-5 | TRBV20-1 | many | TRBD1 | CSARDSGRGRDQPQHF | TGCAGTGCTAGAGATTCTGGCAGGGGGCGCGATCAGCCCCAGCATTTT
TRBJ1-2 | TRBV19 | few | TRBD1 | CASSTDRGYYGYTF | TGTGCCAGTAGTACAGACAGGGGTTACTATGGCTACACCTTC
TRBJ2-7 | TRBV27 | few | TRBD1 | CASNIPINSGQVTYEQYF | TGTGCCAGCAACATACCCATTAATTCGGGACAGGTCACCTACGAGCAGTACTTC
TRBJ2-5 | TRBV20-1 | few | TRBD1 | CSAPTGEVETQYF | TGCAGTGCGCCGACAGGGGAGGTCGAGACCCAGTACTTC
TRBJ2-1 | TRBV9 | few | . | CASSVDHGYNEQFF | TGTGCCAGCAGCGTAGATCACGGCTACAATGAGCAGTTCTTC
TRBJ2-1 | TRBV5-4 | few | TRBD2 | CASSPYTSGTLYNEQFF | TGTGCCAGCAGCCCCTATACTAGCGGGACCCTTTACAATGAGCAGTTCTTC
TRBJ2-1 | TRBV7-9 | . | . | CASSPGTDFYNEQFF | TGTGCCAGCAGTCCCGGGACCGATTTCTACAATGAGCAGTTCTTC
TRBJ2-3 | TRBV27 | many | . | CASTFSAGATSTDTQYF | TGTGCCAGCACCTTTTCCGCAGGGGCCACTAGCACAGATACGCAGTATTTT
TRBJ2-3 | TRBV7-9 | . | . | CASSSRRENTDTQYF | TGTGCCAGCAGCAGCAGACGAGAAAACACAGATACGCAGTATTTT
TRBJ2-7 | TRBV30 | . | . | CAWMEDCYEQYF | TGTGCCTGGATGGAGGATTGCTACGAGCAGTACTTC
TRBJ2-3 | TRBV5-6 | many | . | CASRRTGRGTDTQYF | TGTGCCAGCAGACGGACTGGGCGGGGCACAGATACGCAGTATTTT
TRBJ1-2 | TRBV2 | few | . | CASAGPTLNYGYTF | TGTGCCAGCGCGGGGCCCACCCTTAACTATGGCTACACCTTC
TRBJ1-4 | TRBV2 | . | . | CASSEDGEKLFF | TGTGCCAGCAGTGAAGATGGCGAAAAACTGTTTTTT
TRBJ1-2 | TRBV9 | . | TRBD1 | CASSADRPRYGYTF | TGTGCCAGCAGCGCGGACAGGCCCCGCTATGGCTACACCTTC
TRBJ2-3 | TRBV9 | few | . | CASSVGSRADTQYF | TGTGCCAGCAGCGTAGGATCCAGGGCAGATACGCAGTATTTT
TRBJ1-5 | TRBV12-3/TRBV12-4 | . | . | CASSFRISQPQHF | TGTGCCAGCAGTTTCCGGATTTCTCAGCCCCAGCATTTT
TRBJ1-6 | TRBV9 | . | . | CASRGNSPLHF | TGTGCCAGCAGGGGGAATTCACCCCTCCACTTT